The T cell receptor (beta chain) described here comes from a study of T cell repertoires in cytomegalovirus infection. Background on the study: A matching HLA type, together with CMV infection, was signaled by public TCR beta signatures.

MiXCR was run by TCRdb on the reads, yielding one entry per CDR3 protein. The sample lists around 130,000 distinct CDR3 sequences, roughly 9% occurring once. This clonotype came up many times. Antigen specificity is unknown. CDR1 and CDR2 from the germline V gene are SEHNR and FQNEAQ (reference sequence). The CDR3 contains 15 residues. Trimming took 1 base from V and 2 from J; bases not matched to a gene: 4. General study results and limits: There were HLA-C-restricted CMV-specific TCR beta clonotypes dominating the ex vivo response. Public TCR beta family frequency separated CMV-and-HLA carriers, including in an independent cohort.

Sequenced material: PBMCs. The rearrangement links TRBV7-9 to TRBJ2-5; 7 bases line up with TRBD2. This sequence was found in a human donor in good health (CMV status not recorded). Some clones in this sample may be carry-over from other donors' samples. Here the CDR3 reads CASSLGPSGQETQYF. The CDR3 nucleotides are TGTGCCAGCAGCTTAGGTCCTAGCGGACAAGAGACCCAGTACTTC.